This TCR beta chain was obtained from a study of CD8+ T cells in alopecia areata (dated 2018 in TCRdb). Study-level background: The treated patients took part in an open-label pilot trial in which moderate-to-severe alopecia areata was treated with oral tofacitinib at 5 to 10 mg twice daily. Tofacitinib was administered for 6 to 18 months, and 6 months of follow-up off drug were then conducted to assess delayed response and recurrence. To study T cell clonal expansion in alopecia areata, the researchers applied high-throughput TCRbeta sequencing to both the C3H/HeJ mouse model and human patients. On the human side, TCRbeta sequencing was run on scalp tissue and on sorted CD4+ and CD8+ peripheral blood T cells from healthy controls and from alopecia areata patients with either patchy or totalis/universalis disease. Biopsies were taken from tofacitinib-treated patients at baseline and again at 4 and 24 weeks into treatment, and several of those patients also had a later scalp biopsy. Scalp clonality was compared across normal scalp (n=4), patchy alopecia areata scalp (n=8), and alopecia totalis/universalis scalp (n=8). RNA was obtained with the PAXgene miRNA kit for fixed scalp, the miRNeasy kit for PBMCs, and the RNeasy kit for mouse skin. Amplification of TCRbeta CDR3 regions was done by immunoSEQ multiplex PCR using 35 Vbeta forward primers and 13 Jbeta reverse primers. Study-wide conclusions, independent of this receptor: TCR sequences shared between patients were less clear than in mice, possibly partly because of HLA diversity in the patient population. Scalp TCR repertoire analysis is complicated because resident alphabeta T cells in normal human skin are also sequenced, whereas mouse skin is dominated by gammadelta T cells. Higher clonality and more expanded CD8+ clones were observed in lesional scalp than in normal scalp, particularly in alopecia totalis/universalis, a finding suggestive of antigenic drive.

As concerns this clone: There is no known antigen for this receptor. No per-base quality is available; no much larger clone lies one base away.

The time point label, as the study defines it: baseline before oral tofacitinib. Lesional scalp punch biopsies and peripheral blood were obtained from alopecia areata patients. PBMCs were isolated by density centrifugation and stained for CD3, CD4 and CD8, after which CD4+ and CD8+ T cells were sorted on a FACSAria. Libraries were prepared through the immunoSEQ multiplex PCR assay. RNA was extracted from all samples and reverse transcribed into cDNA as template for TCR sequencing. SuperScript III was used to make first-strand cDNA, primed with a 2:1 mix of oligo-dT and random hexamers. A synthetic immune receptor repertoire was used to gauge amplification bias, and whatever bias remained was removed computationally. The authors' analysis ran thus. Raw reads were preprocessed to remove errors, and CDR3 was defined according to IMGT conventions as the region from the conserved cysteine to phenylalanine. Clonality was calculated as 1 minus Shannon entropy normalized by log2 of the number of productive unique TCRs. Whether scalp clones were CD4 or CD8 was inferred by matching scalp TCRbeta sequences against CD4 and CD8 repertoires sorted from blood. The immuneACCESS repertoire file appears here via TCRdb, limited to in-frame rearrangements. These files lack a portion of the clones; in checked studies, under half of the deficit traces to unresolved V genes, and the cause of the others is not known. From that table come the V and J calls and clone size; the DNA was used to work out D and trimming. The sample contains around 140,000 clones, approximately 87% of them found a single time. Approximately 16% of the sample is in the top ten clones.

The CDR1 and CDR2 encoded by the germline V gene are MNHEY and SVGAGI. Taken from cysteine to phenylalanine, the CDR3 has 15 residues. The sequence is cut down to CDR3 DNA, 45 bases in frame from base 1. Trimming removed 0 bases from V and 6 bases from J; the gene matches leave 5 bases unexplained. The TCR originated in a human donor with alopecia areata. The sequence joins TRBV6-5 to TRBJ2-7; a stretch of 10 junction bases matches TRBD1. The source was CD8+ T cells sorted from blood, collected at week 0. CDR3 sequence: CASSYSTTGGGEQYF. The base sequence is TGTGCCAGCAGTTACTCCACGACAGGGGGCGGCGAGCAGTACTTC.